The entry below describes one TCR beta chain. Its antigen is unidentified. This sample is drawn from a study of T cell responses to AZD1222 COVID-19 vaccine. Method: immunoSEQ multiplex PCR; TCRdb's copy keeps in-frame clones and lacks some. The sample includes about 100,000 clones, about 89% of them seen just once. This CDR3 comprises 15 residues. Study observations and caveats: Two AZD1222 administrations were followed by greater Spike-specific TCR breadth and depth. Of spike-specific TCRs, nearly half reportedly target regions left unmutated in variants. With dominance at 160-218 and 743-854, vaccine-associated CD4 TCRs spanned spike. Repertoires in all cases were sampled only once the peak T cell response had passed.

The receptor comes from an adult who received the AZD1222 COVID-19 vaccine. This chain connects TRBV12-2 to TRBJ2-2; TRBD2 reflects the table's D call only, with no check against the DNA. TRBV12-2 represents a pseudogene. Material: peripheral blood, obtained 28 days after the second AZD1222 dose. CDR3 sequence reads: CASRSTGGCTGELFF. CDR3 DNA sequence: TGTGCAAGTCGCTCCACGGGAGGTTGCACCGGGGAGCTGTTTTTT.